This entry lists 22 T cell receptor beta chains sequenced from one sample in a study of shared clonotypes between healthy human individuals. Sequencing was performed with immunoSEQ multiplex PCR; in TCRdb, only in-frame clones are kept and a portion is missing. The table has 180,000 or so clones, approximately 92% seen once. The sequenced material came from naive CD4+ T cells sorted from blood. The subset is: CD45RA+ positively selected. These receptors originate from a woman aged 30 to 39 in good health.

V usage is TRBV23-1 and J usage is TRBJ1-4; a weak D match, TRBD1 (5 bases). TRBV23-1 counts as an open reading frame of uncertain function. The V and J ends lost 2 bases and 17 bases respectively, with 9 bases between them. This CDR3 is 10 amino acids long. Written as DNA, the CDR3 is TGCGCCAGCAGTCAAGAGGGACGCTTTTTT. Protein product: CASSQEGRFF.

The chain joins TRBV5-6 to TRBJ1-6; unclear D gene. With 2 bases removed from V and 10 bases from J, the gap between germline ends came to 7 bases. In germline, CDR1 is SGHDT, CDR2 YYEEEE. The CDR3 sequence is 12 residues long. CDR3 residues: CASSFRASPLHF. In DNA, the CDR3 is TGTGCCAGCAGCTTTCGGGCATCACCCCTCCACTTT.

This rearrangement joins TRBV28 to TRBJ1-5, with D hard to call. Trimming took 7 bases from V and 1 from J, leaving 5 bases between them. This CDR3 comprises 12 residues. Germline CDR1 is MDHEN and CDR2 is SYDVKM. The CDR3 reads CASIGSNQPQHF. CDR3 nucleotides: TGTGCCAGCATTGGCAGCAATCAGCCCCAGCATTTT.

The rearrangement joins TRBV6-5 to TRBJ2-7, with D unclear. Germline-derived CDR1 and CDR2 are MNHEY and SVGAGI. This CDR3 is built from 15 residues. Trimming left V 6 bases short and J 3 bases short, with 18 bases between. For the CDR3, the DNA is TGTGCCAGCAGGCAGGCTTCGACGGCTGGCTACGAGCAGTACTTC. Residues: CASRQASTAGYEQYF.

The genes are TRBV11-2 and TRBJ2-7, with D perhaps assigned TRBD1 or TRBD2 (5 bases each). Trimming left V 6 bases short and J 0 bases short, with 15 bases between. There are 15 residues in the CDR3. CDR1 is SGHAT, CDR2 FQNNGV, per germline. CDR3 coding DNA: TGTGCCAGCAGTCCTACCAGGGAGAGCTCCTACGAGCAGTACTTC. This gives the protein CASSPTRESSYEQYF. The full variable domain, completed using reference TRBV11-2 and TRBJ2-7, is EAGVAQSPRYKIIEKRQSVAFWCNPISGHATLYWYQQILGQGPKLLIQFQNNGVVDDSQLPKDRFSAERLKGVDSTLKIQPAKLEDSAVYLCASSPTRESSYEQYFGPGTRLTVT.

Here the CDR3 reads CASSPRTGGKYEQYF. In nucleotides, the CDR3 is TGTGCCAGCAGCCCGCGGACAGGGGGGAAATACGAGCAGTACTTC. The V and J genes are TRBV27 and TRBJ2-7; 10 bases fit TRBD1. V was pared by 6 bases and J by 4 bases, with 9 bases of the junction left unmatched. Germline V lookup: CDR1 MNHEY, CDR2 SMNVEV (reference sequence). This CDR3 contains 15 residues.

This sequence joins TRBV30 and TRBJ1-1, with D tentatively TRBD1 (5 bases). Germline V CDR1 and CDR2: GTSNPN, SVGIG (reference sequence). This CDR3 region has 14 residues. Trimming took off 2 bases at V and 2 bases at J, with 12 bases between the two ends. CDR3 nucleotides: TGTGCCTGGAGTAGGGGACTGCACAACACTGAAGCTTTCTTT. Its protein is CAWSRGLHNTEAFF.

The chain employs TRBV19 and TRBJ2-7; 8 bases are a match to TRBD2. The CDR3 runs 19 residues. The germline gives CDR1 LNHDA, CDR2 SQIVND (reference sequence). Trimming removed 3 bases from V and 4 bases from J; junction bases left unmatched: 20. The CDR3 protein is CASSISLPWGAGVAYEQYF. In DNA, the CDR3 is TGTGCCAGTAGTATCTCCCTTCCCTGGGGAGCGGGAGTCGCTTACGAGCAGTACTTC. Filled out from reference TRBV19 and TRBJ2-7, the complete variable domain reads DGGITQSPKYLFRKEGQNVTLSCEQNLNHDAMYWYRQDPGQGLRLIYYSQIVNDFQKGDIAEGYSVSREKKESFPLTVTSAQKNPTAFYLCASSISLPWGAGVAYEQYFGPGTRLTVT.

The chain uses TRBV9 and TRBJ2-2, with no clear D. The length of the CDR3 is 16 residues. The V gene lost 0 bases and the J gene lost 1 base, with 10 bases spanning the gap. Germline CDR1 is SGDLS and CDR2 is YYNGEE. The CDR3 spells CASSVAATRNTGELFF. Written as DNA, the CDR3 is TGTGCCAGCAGCGTAGCCGCGACACGGAACACCGGGGAGCTGTTTTTT.

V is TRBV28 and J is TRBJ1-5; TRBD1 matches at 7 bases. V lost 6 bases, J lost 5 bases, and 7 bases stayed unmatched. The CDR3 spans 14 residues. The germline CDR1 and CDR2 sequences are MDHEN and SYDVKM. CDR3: CASSAGDRYQPQHF. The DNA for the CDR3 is TGTGCCAGCAGCGCAGGGGACAGATATCAGCCCCAGCATTTT.

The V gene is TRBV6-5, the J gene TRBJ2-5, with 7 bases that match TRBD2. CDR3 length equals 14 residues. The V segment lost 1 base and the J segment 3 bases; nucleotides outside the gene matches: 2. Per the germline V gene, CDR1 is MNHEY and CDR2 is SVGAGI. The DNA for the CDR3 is TGTGCCAGCAGTTACTATGGGGGGGAAGAGACCCAGTACTTC. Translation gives CASSYYGGEETQYF.

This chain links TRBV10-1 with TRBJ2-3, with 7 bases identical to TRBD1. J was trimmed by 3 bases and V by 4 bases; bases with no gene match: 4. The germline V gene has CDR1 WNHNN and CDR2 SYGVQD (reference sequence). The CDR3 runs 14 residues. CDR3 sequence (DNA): TGCGCCAGCAGTGGACAGGGTGTAACAGATACGCAGTATTTT. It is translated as CASSGQGVTDTQYF.

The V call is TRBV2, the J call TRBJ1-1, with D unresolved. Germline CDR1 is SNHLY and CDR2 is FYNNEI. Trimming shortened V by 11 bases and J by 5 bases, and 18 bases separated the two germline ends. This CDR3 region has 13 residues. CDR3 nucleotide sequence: TGTGCCGCTAGACGGACCCCGAAGACTGAAGCTTTCTTT. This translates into CAARRTPKTEAFF.

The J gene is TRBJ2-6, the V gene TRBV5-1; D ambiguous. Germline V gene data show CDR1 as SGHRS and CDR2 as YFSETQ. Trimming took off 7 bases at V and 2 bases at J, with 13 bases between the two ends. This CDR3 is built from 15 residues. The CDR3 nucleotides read TGCGCCAGCTGCCCTTTCCCCGCTGGGGCCAACGTCCTGACTTTC. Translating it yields CASCPFPAGANVLTF.

DNA of the CDR3: TGTGCCAGCAGCTTTGCCGGGACTAGCTACGAGCAGTACTTC. Its protein product is CASSFAGTSYEQYF. The rearrangement joins TRBV11-2 to TRBJ2-7, with 8 nucleotides matching TRBD2. V was pared by 3 bases and J by 3 bases, with 4 bases of the junction left unmatched. The CDR3 has 14 amino acids. Germline V CDR1 and CDR2: SGHAT, FQNNGV.

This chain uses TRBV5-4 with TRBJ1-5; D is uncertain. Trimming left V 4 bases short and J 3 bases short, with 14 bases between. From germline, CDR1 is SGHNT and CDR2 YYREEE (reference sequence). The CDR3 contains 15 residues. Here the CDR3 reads CASSAGGQYNQPQHF. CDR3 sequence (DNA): TGTGCCAGCAGCGCGGGTGGGCAGTACAATCAGCCCCAGCATTTT. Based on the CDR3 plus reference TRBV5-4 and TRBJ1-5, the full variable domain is ETGVTQSPTHLIKTRGQQVTLRCSSQSGHNTVSWYQQALGQGPQFIFQYYREEENGRGNFPPRFSGLQFPNYSSELNVNALELDDSALYLCASSAGGQYNQPQHFGDGTRLSIL.

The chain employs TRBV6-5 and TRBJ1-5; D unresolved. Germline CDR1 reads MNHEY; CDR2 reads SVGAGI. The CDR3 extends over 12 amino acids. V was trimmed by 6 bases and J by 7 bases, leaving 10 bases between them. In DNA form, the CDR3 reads TGTGCCAGCAGGCCGGAGGGACAGCCCCAGCATTTT. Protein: CASRPEGQPQHF.

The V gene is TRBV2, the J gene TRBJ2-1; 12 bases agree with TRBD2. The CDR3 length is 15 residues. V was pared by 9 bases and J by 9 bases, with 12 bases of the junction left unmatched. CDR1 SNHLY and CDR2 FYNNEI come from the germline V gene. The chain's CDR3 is CASKSPSGRAGEQFF. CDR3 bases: TGTGCCAGTAAATCCCCTAGCGGGAGGGCCGGTGAGCAGTTCTTC.

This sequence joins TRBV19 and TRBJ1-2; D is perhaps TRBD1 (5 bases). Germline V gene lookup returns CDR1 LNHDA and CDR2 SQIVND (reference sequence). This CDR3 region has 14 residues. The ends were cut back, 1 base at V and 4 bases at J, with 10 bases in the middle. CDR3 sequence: CASSIGGASYGYTF. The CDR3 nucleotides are TGTGCCAGTAGTATAGGAGGGGCGTCCTATGGCTACACCTTC.

The CDR3 loop reads CASTLDRERYETQYF. The CDR3 nucleotides are TGTGCCAGCACCCTGGACAGGGAGCGTTATGAGACCCAGTACTTC. The genes are TRBV2 and TRBJ2-5, with TRBD1 matching over 8 bases. The CDR3 loop spans 15 amino acids. The germline CDR1 and CDR2 sequences are SNHLY and FYNNEI. After removal of 7 bases from V and 5 bases from J, the junction contained 12 bases not matched to a gene. The whole variable domain, remainder taken from reference TRBV2 and TRBJ2-5, is EPEVTQTPSHQVTQMGQEVILRCVPISNHLYFYWYRQILGQKVEFLVSFYNNEISEKSEIFDDQFSVERPDGSNFTLKIRSTKLEDSAMYFCASTLDRERYETQYFGPGTRLLVL.

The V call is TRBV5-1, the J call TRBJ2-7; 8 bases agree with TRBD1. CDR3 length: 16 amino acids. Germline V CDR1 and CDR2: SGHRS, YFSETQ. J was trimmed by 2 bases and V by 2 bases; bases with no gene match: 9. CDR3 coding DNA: TGCGCCAGCAGCTTCGACCTAGGACAGGGAACCTACGAGCAGTACTTC. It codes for CASSFDLGQGTYEQYF.

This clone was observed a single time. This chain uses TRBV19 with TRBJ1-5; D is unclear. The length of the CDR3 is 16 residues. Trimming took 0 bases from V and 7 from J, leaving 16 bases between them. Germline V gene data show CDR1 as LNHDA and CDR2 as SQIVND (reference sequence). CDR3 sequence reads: CASSIEPGRRLQPQHF. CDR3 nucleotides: TGTGCCAGTAGTATAGAGCCGGGCCGGCGACTGCAGCCCCAGCATTTT.